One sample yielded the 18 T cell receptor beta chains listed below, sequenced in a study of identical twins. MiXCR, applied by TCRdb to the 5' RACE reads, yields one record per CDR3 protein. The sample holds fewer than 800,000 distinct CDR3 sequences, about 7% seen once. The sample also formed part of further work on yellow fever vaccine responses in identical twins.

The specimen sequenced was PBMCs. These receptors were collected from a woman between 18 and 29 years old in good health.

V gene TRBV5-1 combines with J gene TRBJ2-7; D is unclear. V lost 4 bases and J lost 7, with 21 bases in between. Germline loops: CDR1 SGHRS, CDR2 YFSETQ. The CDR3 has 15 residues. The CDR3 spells CASSLTTGGQQEQYV. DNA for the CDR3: TGCGCCAGCAGCCTTACGACTGGCGGCCAGCAGGAGCAGTACGTC.

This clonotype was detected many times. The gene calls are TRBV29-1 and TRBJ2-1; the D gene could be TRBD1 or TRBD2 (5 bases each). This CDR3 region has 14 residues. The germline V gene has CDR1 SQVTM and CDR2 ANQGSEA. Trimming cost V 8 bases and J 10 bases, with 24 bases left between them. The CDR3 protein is CSSPRGVGPEEQFF. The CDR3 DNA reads TGCAGCTCCCCGAGGGGAGTCGGACCAGAGGAGCAGTTCTTC.

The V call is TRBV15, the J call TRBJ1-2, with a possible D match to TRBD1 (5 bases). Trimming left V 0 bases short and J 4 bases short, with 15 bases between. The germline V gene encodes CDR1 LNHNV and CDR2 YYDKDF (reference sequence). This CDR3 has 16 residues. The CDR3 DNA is TGTGCCACCAGCAGAGATGTTGGGACTCTTGGCTATGGCTACACCTTC. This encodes CATSRDVGTLGYGYTF.

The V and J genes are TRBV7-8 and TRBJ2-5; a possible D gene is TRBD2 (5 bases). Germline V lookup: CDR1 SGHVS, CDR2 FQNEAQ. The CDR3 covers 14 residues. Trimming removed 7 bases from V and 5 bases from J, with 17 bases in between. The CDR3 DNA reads TGTGCCAGCAACCAAACGCCCGGCGGGGAGACCCAGTACTTC. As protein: CASNQTPGGETQYF.

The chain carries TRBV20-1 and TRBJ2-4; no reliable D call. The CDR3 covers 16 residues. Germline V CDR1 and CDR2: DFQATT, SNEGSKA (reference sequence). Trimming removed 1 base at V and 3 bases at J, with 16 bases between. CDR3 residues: CSARAEAAARKNIQYF. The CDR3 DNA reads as TGCAGTGCTAGAGCCGAGGCAGCAGCACGCAAAAACATTCAGTACTTC.

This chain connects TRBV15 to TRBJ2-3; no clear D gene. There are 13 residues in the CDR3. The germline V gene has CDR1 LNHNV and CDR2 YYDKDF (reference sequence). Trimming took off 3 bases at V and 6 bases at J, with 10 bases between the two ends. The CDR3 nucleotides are TGTGCCACCAGCAGCCCCGGGCGGGATACGCAGTATTTT. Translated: CATSSPGRDTQYF.

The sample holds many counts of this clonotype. The CDR3 sequence is CASSFLTGKAGTEAFF. CDR3 DNA: TGTGCCAGCAGTTTTCTCACAGGGAAGGCCGGCACTGAAGCTTTCTTT. The chain has TRBV27 and TRBJ1-1, with D perhaps TRBD1 (6 bases). Germline values: CDR1 MNHEY, CDR2 SMNVEV (reference sequence). The CDR3 loop spans 16 amino acids. The V gene lost 3 bases and the J gene lost 4 bases, with 18 bases spanning the gap.

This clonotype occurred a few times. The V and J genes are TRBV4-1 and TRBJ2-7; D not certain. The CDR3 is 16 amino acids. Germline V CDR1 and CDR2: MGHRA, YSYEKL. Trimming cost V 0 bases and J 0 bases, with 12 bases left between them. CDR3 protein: CASSQEWIASSYEQYF. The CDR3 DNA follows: TGCGCCAGCAGCCAAGAATGGATAGCATCCTCCTACGAGCAGTACTTC.

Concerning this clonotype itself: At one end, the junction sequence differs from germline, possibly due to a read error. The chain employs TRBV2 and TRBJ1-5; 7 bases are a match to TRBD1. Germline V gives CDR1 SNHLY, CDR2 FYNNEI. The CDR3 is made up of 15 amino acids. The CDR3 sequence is CASREGQGVYQPQHF. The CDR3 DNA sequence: TGTGCCAGCAGAGAAGGGCAGGGGGTTTATCAGCCCCAGCATTTT.

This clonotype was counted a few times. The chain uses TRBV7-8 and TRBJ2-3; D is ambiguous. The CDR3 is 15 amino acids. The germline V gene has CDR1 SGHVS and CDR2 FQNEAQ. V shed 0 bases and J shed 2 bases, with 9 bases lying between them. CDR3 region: CASSLAVWNTDTQYF. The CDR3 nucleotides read TGTGCCAGCAGCTTAGCGGTCTGGAACACAGATACGCAGTATTTT. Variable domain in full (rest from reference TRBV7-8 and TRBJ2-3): GAGVSQSPRYKVAKRGQDVALRCDPISGHVSLFWYQQALGQGPEFLTYFQNEAQLDKSGLPSDRFFAERPEGSVSTLKIQRTQQEDSAVYLCASSLAVWNTDTQYFGPGTRLTVL.

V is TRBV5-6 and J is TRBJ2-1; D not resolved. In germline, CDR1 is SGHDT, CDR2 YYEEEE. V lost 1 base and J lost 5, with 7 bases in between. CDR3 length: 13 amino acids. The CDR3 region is CASSLLENNEQFF. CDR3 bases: TGTGCCAGCAGCTTGCTTGAAAACAATGAGCAGTTCTTC.

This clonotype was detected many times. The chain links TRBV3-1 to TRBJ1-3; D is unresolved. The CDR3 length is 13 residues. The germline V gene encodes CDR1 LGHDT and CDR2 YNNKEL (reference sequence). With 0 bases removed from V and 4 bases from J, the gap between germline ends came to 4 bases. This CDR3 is CASSQENGNTIYF. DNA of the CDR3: TGTGCCAGCAGCCAAGAAAACGGAAACACCATATATTTT. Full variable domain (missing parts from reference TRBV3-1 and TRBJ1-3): DTAVSQTPKYLVTQMGNDKSIKCEQNLGHDTMYWYKQDSKKFLKIMFSYNNKELIINETVPNRFSPKSPDKAHLNLHINSLELGDSAVYFCASSQENGNTIYFGEGSWLTVV.

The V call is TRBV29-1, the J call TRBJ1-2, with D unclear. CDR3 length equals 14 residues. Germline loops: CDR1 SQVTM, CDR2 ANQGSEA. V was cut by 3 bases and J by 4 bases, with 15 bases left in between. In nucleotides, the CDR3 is TGCAGCGTTGAGACTCCTGAGAATGGCTATGGCTACACCTTC. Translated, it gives CSVETPENGYGYTF.

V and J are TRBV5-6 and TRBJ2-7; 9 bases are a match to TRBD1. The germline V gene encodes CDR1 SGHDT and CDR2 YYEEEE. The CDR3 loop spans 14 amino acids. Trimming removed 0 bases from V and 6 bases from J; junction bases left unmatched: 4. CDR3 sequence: CASSLGQGEVEQYF. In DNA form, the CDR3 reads TGTGCCAGCAGCTTGGGACAGGGGGAGGTCGAGCAGTACTTC.

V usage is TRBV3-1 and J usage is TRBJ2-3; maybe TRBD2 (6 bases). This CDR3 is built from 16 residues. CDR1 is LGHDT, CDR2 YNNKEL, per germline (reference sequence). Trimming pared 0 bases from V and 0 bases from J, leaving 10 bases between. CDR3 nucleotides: TGTGCCAGCAGCCAAGACTCCAGCGGGAGCACAGATACGCAGTATTTT. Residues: CASSQDSSGSTDTQYF.

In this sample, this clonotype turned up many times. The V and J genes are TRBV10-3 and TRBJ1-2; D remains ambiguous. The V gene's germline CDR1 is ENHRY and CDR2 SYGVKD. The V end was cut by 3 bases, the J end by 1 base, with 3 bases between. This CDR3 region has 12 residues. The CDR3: CAISDLNYGYTF. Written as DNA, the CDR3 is TGTGCCATCAGTGACCTTAACTATGGCTACACCTTC.

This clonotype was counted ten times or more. The CDR3 nucleotides are TGTGCCACCCGGACAGTAGTATCAGCCCAGCATTTT. It codes for CATRTVVSAQHF. The rearrangement links TRBV24-1 to TRBJ1-5; maybe TRBD1 (6 bases). V was cut by 9 bases and J by 11 bases, with 16 bases left in between. Germline V gene data show CDR1 as KGHDR and CDR2 as SFDVKD. This CDR3 contains 12 residues.

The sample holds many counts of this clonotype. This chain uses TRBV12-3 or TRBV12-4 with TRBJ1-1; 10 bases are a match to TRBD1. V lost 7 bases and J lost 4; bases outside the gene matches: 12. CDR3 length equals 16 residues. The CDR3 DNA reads TGTGCCAGCATCCCGGACAGGGGGAACATTCGCACTGAAGCTTTCTTT. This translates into CASIPDRGNIRTEAFF.